One sample yielded the 8 T cell receptor beta chains listed below, sequenced in a study of blood T cell repertoires in COVID-19. Produced via immunoSEQ multiplex PCR; TCRdb's table is partial and in-frame only. The sample holds approximately 130,000 clones; more than 75% are singletons and the top ten take about 2.5%. The sequenced material came from peripheral blood. These receptors originate from a middle-aged man with active COVID-19.

The chain recombines TRBV6-6 with TRBJ1-4, with a weak D call TRBD1 (6 bases). The CDR3 is made up of 16 amino acids. Trimming left V 5 bases short and J 0 bases short, with 13 bases between. Germline-derived CDR1 and CDR2 are MNHNY and SVGAGI (reference sequence). CDR3 sequence: CASSPDRIATNEKLFF. CDR3 in DNA: TGTGCCAGCAGTCCCGACAGGATTGCAACTAATGAAAAACTGTTTTTT.

The rearrangement links TRBV7-2 to TRBJ2-3, with 7 bases matching TRBD1. The CDR3 is 14 residues long. Germline V lookup: CDR1 SGHTA, CDR2 FQGNSA. The V segment lost 5 bases and the J segment 4 bases; nucleotides outside the gene matches: 6. The CDR3 sequence is CASSLRQGADTQYF. The DNA of the CDR3 is TGTGCCAGCAGCCTACGACAGGGCGCAGATACGCAGTATTTT.

The chain employs TRBV2 and TRBJ2-1, with 10 bases identical to TRBD2. The CDR3 has 16 amino acids. V trimming: 2 bases; J trimming: 4 bases; junction bases outside the gene matches: 5. CDR1 SNHLY and CDR2 FYNNEI come from the germline V gene. Here the CDR3 DNA reads TGTGCCAGCAGTGAAAGCGGGGGGGCAGGGTACAATGAGCAGTTCTTC. It codes for CASSESGGAGYNEQFF.

This chain links TRBV2 with TRBJ1-2; 10 bases align to TRBD1. In germline, CDR1 is SNHLY, CDR2 FYNNEI. Trimming took 2 bases from V and 4 from J; bases not matched to a gene: 4. This CDR3 spans 15 amino acids. The CDR3 loop is CASSEKGDRGYGYTF. DNA for the CDR3: TGTGCCAGCAGTGAAAAAGGGGACAGGGGCTATGGCTACACCTTC.

The chain recombines TRBV11-2 with TRBJ1-2; unclear D gene. The CDR3 has 16 residues. V was clipped by 4 bases and J by 1 base, with 16 bases between them. Germline values: CDR1 SGHAT, CDR2 FQNNGV. CDR3 amino acids: CASSSTPNAFNYGYTF. CDR3 in DNA: TGTGCCAGCAGCTCAACGCCTAACGCTTTTAACTATGGCTACACCTTC.

The chain joins TRBV3-1 (or the pseudogene TRBV3-2) to TRBJ1-3; D remains ambiguous. Germline assignment: CDR1 LGHDT and CDR2 YNNKEL (reference sequence). Deletions cut 4 bases from V and 0 bases from J, with 7 bases between. The CDR3 sequence is 14 residues long. In nucleotides, the CDR3 is TGTGCCAGCAGCCCCGGCGGCTCTGGAAACACCATATATTTT. Translated: CASSPGGSGNTIYF.

The chain joins TRBV25-1 to TRBJ1-5; 7 bases agree with TRBD1. This CDR3 has 15 amino acids. Germline lookup yields CDR1 MGHDK and CDR2 SYGVNS. The J segment lost 6 bases and the V segment lost 4 bases, leaving 9 bases of the junction unmatched. In nucleotides, the CDR3 is TGTGCCAGCAGTGGTGGCAGGGGGTACAGTCAGCCCCAGCATTTT. This sequence encodes CASSGGRGYSQPQHF. The whole variable domain, filled in from reference TRBV25-1 and TRBJ1-5, reads EADIYQTPRYLVIGTGKKITLECSQTMGHDKMYWYQQDPGMELHLIHYSYGVNSTEKGDLSSESTVSRIRTEHFPLTLESARPSHTSQYLCASSGGRGYSQPQHFGDGTRLSIL.

The chain joins TRBV10-1 to TRBJ2-7; TRBD2 is a possible D gene (5 bases). V was cut by 8 bases and J by 2 bases, with 28 bases left in between. The CDR3 extends over 18 amino acids. Germline V gene lookup returns CDR1 WNHNN and CDR2 SYGVQD (reference sequence). This CDR3 is CASGRRTGGQKRTYEQYF. The CDR3 region has the DNA TGCGCCAGCGGGCGGAGGACCGGCGGGCAAAAAAGGACCTACGAGCAGTACTTC.